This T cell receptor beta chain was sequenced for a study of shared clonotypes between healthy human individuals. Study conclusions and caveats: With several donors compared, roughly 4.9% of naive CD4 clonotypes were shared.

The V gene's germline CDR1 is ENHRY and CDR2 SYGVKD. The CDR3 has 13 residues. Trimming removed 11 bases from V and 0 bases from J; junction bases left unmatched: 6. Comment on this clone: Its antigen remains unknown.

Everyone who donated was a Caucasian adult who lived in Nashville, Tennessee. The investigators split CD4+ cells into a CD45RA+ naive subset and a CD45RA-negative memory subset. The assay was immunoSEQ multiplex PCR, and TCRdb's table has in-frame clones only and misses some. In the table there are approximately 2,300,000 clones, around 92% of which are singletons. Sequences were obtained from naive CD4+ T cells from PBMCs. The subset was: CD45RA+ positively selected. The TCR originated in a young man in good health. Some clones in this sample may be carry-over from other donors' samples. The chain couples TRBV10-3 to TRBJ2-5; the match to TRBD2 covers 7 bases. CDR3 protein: CAARLADQETQYF. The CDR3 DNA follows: TGTGCCGCTAGACTAGCAGACCAAGAGACCCAGTACTTC.